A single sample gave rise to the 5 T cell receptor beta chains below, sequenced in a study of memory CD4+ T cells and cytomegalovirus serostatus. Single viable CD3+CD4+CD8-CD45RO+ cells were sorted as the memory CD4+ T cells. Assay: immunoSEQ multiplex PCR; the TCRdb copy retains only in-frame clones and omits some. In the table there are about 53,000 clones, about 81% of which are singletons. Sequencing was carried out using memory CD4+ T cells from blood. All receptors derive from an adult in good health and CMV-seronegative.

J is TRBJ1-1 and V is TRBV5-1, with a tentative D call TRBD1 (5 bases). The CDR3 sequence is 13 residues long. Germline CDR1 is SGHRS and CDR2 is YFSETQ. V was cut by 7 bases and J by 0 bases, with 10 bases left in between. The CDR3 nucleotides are TGCGCCAGCGCAAACAGGTTGAACACTGAAGCTTTCTTT. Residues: CASANRLNTEAFF.

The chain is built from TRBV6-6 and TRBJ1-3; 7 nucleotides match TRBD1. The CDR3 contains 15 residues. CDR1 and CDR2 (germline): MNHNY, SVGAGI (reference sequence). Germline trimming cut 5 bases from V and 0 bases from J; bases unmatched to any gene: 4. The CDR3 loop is CASSPGTASGNTIYF. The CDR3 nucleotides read TGTGCCAGCAGTCCCGGGACAGCCTCTGGAAACACCATATATTTT.

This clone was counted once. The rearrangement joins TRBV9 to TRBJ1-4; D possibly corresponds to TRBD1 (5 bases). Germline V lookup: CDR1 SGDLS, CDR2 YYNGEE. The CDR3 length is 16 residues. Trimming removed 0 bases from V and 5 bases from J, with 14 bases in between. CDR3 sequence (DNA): TGTGCCAGCAGCGTAGGAGGGGCTCAAGTCAATGAAAAACTGTTTTTT. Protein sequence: CASSVGGAQVNEKLFF.

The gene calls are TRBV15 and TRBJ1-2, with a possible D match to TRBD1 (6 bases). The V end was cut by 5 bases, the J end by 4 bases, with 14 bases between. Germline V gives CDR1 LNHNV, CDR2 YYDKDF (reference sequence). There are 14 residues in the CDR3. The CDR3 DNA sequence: TGTGCCACCAGCGGACCGGGACACCGCTATGGCTACACCTTC. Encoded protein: CATSGPGHRYGYTF.

This CDR3 reads CASSSLRGVEETQYF. The DNA of the CDR3 is TGTGCCAGCAGCTCACTTAGGGGGGTGGAAGAGACCCAGTACTTC. This chain joins TRBV6-6 and TRBJ2-5; D tentatively fits TRBD1 or TRBD2 (6 bases each). The CDR3 has 15 residues. Per the germline V gene, CDR1 is MNHNY and CDR2 is SVGAGI (reference sequence). Trimming pared 6 bases from V and 3 bases from J, leaving 17 bases between.